Sequencing of this T cell receptor beta chain was carried out in a study of blood T cell repertoires in COVID-19. Across the study: Specimens from acute and convalescent COVID-19 originated in the United States, Italy and Spain. Sources were T cells, B-cell-depleted T cells, or PBMCs; the material itself was cDNA or gDNA.

The assay was immunoSEQ multiplex PCR, and TCRdb's table has in-frame clones only and misses some. The table includes more than 300,000 clones, 90% detected once. The V gene lost 2 bases and the J gene lost 8 bases, with 7 bases spanning the gap. The germline V gene has CDR1 WNHNN and CDR2 SYGVQD (reference sequence). This CDR3 is built from 12 residues. The gene calls are TRBV10-1 and TRBJ1-3; D not certain. The origin of this receptor is a woman in her thirties or forties with COVID-19, enrolled during active disease. Sequenced: peripheral blood. The chain's CDR3 is CASSEPGDTIYF. The DNA for the CDR3 is TGCGCCAGCAGTGAGCCGGGTGACACCATATATTTT.